This T cell receptor beta chain was captured by sequencing in a study of cytomegalovirus exposure and HLA in healthy donors. Study outcomes and limitations: About 87% or about 30% of the time was how often most TCR beta V segments were productive, according to an earlier analysis. A list of 150 or so TCR beta chains associated with cytomegalovirus was given. Fewer N-insertions than the approximately 680-donor mean were reportedly shown by an Asian-associated ancestry cluster in a later analysis.

Notes on this clone: As yet, its antigen is unknown.

Between the trimmed V and J ends, which lost 1 base and 3 bases, there was a span of 12 bases. The CDR3 is made up of 15 amino acids. In germline, CDR1 is MNHNS, CDR2 SASEGT. Unrecorded immune exposure was likely among donors, who were nominally healthy when sampled. Amplification used 60 Vbeta primers and 13 Jbeta primers. TCRdb's copy holds only in-frame clones and misses some; the assay was immunoSEQ multiplex PCR. The sample carries about 180,000 clones, 55% to 75% recorded once. This chain joins TRBV6-1 and TRBJ1-1; D uncertain. The receptor was derived from a human donor in good health. The source material was PBMCs. The CDR3 region is CASSEGLRWDTEAFF. The CDR3 DNA follows: TGTGCCAGCAGTGAAGGACTTCGTTGGGACACTGAAGCTTTCTTT.